One and the same sample provided the 27 T cell receptor beta chains below, sequenced in a study of OX40 agonist ivuxolimab in advanced cancers. Library generation was performed with the immunoSEQ multiplex PCR assay. TCRdb took over this immuneACCESS table, retaining in-frame rearrangements with V and J assigned. Such tables are incomplete; in checked studies, under half of the missing clones stem from an unresolved V gene, and the remainder is unexplained. This sample gives approximately 51,000 clones in total; 70% to 80% of them show up just once. 2% to 2.5% of the sample belongs to the ten largest clones. The source material was CD4+ or CD8+ T cells sorted from blood, sampled in a trial of the OX40 agonist ivuxolimab. All receptors derive from an adult with an advanced solid tumor such as melanoma, head and neck, liver or kidney cancer.

About this clone itself: The identical CDR3 is also encoded by other nucleotide sequences in the sample. The CDR3 here is CAWSSQTPNTEAFF. The CDR3 bases are TGTGCCTGGAGTTCACAGACACCTAACACTGAAGCTTTCTTT. V gene TRBV30 combines with J gene TRBJ1-1; unclear D gene. The V gene's germline CDR1 is GTSNPN and CDR2 SVGIG (reference sequence). The CDR3 covers 14 residues. V dropped 2 bases and J dropped 2 bases, with 12 bases sitting between them. Full variable domain (missing parts from reference TRBV30 and TRBJ1-1): SQTIHQWPATLVQPVGSPLSLECTVEGTSNPNLYWYRQAAGRGLQLLFYSVGIGQISSEVPQNLSASRPQDRQFILSSKKLLLSDSGFYLCAWSSQTPNTEAFFGQGTRLTVV.

The chain has TRBV2 and TRBJ1-2, with 11 bases fitting TRBD1. Losses at the gene ends were 4 bases for V and 6 bases for J; bases not matched to a gene: 13. CDR3 length equals 17 residues. Germline V CDR1 and CDR2: SNHLY, FYNNEI. CDR3 sequence: CASSVLPGTGGGDGYTF. In DNA, the CDR3 is TGTGCCAGCAGTGTCTTACCCGGGACAGGGGGAGGAGATGGCTACACCTTC. Looking up the rest from reference TRBV2 and TRBJ1-2 gives the full variable domain: EPEVTQTPSHQVTQMGQEVILRCVPISNHLYFYWYRQILGQKVEFLVSFYNNEISEKSEIFDDQFSVERPDGSNFTLKIRSTKLEDSAMYFCASSVLPGTGGGDGYTFGSGTRLTVV.

This clone was recorded once. The V gene is TRBV18, the J gene TRBJ1-3; no firm D call. The CDR3 length is 14 residues. Trimming shortened V by 3 bases and J by 0 bases, and 6 bases separated the two germline ends. Looked up from germline, CDR1 is KGHSH and CDR2 is LQKENI. The CDR3 protein is CASSPTNSGNTIYF. The CDR3 DNA reads TGTGCCAGCTCACCGACAAACTCTGGAAACACCATATATTTT.

The rearrangement joins TRBV5-4 to TRBJ2-3; weak D call: TRBD2 (5 bases). Trimming left V 2 bases short and J 6 bases short, with 16 bases between. Germline CDR1 reads SGHNT; CDR2 reads YYREEE (reference sequence). The CDR3 consists of 15 residues. The CDR3 sequence is CASSLNRGLRDTQYF. The DNA of the CDR3 is TGTGCCAGCAGCTTAAATCGGGGTCTGAGGGATACGCAGTATTTT.

The CDR3 spells CASSYGRGTEAFF. DNA of the CDR3: TGTGCCAGCAGTTACGGCAGAGGGACTGAAGCTTTCTTT. The chain employs TRBV6-5 and TRBJ1-1, with unresolved D. V was trimmed by 2 bases and J by 5 bases, leaving 9 bases between them. The CDR3 runs 13 residues. Germline V CDR1 and CDR2: MNHEY, SVGAGI.

The gene calls are TRBV12-5 and TRBJ2-4; TRBD2 matches 10 bases. Germline V gives CDR1 LGHNT, CDR2 FRNRAP. V trimming: 6 bases; J trimming: 0 bases; junction bases outside the gene matches: 5. The CDR3 sequence is 16 residues long. CDR3 sequence reads: CASGGLAGGAKNIQYF. CDR3 sequence (DNA): TGTGCTAGTGGAGGGTTAGCGGGAGGAGCCAAAAACATTCAGTACTTC.

CDR3 in amino acids: CASSYNTNTEAFF. CDR3 sequence (DNA): TGTGCCAGCAGTTACAACACGAACACTGAAGCTTTCTTT. J is TRBJ1-1 and V is TRBV6-5; D remains ambiguous. V dropped 2 bases and J dropped 1 base, with 5 bases sitting between them. The CDR3 runs 13 residues. Germline loops: CDR1 MNHEY, CDR2 SVGAGI.

V is TRBV19 and J is TRBJ2-7; no clear D gene. The CDR3 totals 13 residues. With 3 bases removed from V and 5 bases from J, the gap between germline ends came to 11 bases. Germline V lookup: CDR1 LNHDA, CDR2 SQIVND (reference sequence). Written as DNA, the CDR3 is TGTGCCAGTAGTATGGGCCGAAGTAACGAGCAGTACTTC. Protein: CASSMGRSNEQYF.

This clone was found once. The chain has TRBV14 and TRBJ2-3, with 11 bases aligning to TRBD2. With V trimmed by 2 bases and J by 6 bases, 7 bases remained unmatched. CDR3 length equals 16 residues. Germline CDR1 and CDR2: SGHDN and FVKESK. The CDR3 DNA reads TGTGCCAGCAGCCAATTTTTAGCGGGAGGGATCGATACGCAGTATTTT. This translates into CASSQFLAGGIDTQYF.

The chain couples TRBV29-1 to TRBJ2-1; 12 bases fit TRBD2. Germline V gene lookup returns CDR1 SQVTM and CDR2 ANQGSEA. This CDR3 has 17 amino acids. J was trimmed by 9 bases and V by 5 bases; bases with no gene match: 17. CDR3 bases: TGCAGCGTTTACCGGGGTCCGGCTAGCGGGAGGGCAGGTGAGCAGTTCTTC. It translates to CSVYRGPASGRAGEQFF.

J is TRBJ1-1 and V is TRBV18, with a tentative D call TRBD1 (5 bases). Germline V gene sequence: CDR1 KGHSH, CDR2 LQKENI. Trimming removed 4 bases at V and 3 bases at J, with 15 bases between. The CDR3 has 15 residues. The DNA for the CDR3 is TGTGCCAGCTCACAGGATTGGGGGTTCGACACTGAAGCTTTCTTT. It encodes CASSQDWGFDTEAFF.

The gene calls are TRBV7-3 and TRBJ2-5; 13 nucleotides line up with TRBD2. The V and J ends lost 5 bases and 1 base, in that order; junction bases with no gene match: 1. The germline CDR1 and CDR2 sequences are SGHTA and FQGTGA. CDR3 length: 15 residues. The CDR3 nucleotides read TGTGCCAGCAGCCGGACTAGCGGGGGCCAAGAGACCCAGTACTTC. It is translated as CASSRTSGGQETQYF.

This chain links TRBV28 with TRBJ2-3; 10 nucleotides align to TRBD2. The CDR3 is made up of 17 amino acids. V gave up 4 bases and J gave up 7 bases; unmatched junction bases: 14. CDR1 is MDHEN and CDR2 is SYDVKM in the germline V gene. The CDR3 is CASSSPSGRPKPHTQYF. For the CDR3, the DNA is TGTGCCAGCAGTTCGCCTAGCGGGAGACCCAAACCCCATACGCAGTATTTT.

This chain connects TRBV6-6 to TRBJ1-5; D possibly corresponds to TRBD1 (6 bases). CDR3 length: 16 residues. Germline assignment: CDR1 MNHNY and CDR2 SVGAGI (reference sequence). The V gene lost 2 bases and the J gene lost 3 bases, with 14 bases spanning the gap. The CDR3 nucleotides read TGTGCCAGCAGTTACACTCCGGGACACTTCAATCAGCCCCAGCATTTT. Encoded protein: CASSYTPGHFNQPQHF.

Judged by abundance, this clone is medium-sized. The genes are TRBV18 and TRBJ2-1; 9 nucleotides line up with TRBD2. Germline assignment: CDR1 KGHSH and CDR2 LQKENI. V shed 3 bases and J 7 bases; nucleotides not matched to a gene: 7. The CDR3 consists of 15 residues. CDR3 sequence reads: CASSPQSGRLNEQFF. In nucleotides, the CDR3 is TGTGCCAGCTCACCGCAGAGCGGGAGGTTAAATGAGCAGTTCTTC. Based on the CDR3 plus reference TRBV18 and TRBJ2-1, the full variable domain is NAGVMQNPRHLVRRRGQEARLRCSPMKGHSHVYWYRQLPEEGLKFMVYLQKENIIDESGMPKERFSAEFPKEGPSILRIQQVVRGDSAAYFCASSPQSGRLNEQFFGPGTRLTVL.

The chain links TRBV10-3 to TRBJ2-5; 12 bases agree with TRBD1. This CDR3 is built from 16 residues. V shed 11 bases and J 5 bases; nucleotides not matched to a gene: 15. Germline CDR1 reads ENHRY; CDR2 reads SYGVKD. The CDR3 loop reads CALGRPGTGGVETQYF. Here the CDR3 DNA reads TGTGCCCTAGGCAGACCCGGGACAGGGGGCGTGGAGACCCAGTACTTC.

This rearrangement joins TRBV30 to TRBJ2-1; D uncertain. Germline-derived CDR1 and CDR2 are GTSNPN and SVGIG (reference sequence). The CDR3 totals 11 residues. V lost 0 bases and J lost 8, with 5 bases in between. The CDR3 nucleotides read TGTGCCTGGAGTGTACTGGATGAGCAGTTCTTC. It yields the protein CAWSVLDEQFF.

The chain carries TRBV7-2 and TRBJ2-1, with no clear D. V was trimmed by 1 base and J by 10 bases, leaving 11 bases between them. The CDR3 extends over 13 amino acids. Per germline, CDR1 SGHTA and CDR2 FQGNSA. The CDR3: CASSLVSLGEQFF. The CDR3 DNA sequence: TGTGCCAGCAGCTTAGTTAGCCTGGGCGAGCAGTTCTTC.

The rearrangement links TRBV5-4 to TRBJ2-3, with 7 bases fitting TRBD2. Germline CDR1 and CDR2: SGHNT and YYREEE (reference sequence). The CDR3 has 14 residues. With 1 base clipped from V and 7 bases from J, the junction kept 6 bases outside the gene matches. The CDR3 coding sequence is TGTGCCAGCAGCTTGCCCGGGACTACTAATACGCAGTATTTT. Translating it yields CASSLPGTTNTQYF.

CDR3 sequence reads: CASSDRGGRPHEQYF. CDR3 in DNA: TGCGCCAGCAGTGATAGGGGCGGGAGACCCCACGAGCAGTACTTC. This chain joins TRBV10-2 and TRBJ2-7, with 7 bases aligning to TRBD2. The junction had 10 bases not matched to a gene; V was cut back by 3 bases and J by 5 bases. The CDR3 runs 15 residues. Germline V gene sequence: CDR1 WSHSY, CDR2 SAAADI.

The chain's CDR3 is CASSTEGGQKNTEAFF. The CDR3 bases are TGTGCCAGCAGTACCGAGGGGGGACAGAAGAACACTGAAGCTTTCTTT. This chain links TRBV21-1 with TRBJ1-1; whether TRBD1, the table's D call, matches the DNA was not checked. TRBV21-1 counts as a pseudogene. The CDR3 runs to 16 residues.

The chain employs TRBV6-5 and TRBJ1-5; no definite D call. Germline lookup yields CDR1 MNHEY and CDR2 SVGAGI. The CDR3 is 13 amino acids. V lost 5 bases and J 7 bases, leaving 12 bases between the germline ends. CDR3 bases: TGTGCCAGCAGTCGATCAACAACACAGCCCCAGCATTTT. Amino acid sequence: CASSRSTTQPQHF.

CDR3 nucleotides: TGTGCCACCAGCAGAGGCCGCCGGGCGGCTGGAAACACCATATATTTT. This translates into CATSRGRRAAGNTIYF. The V call is TRBV15, the J call TRBJ1-3; D is unresolved. Germline V CDR1 and CDR2: LNHNV, YYDKDF (reference sequence). V lost 1 base, J lost 2 bases, and 12 bases lay in between. The CDR3 loop spans 16 amino acids.

On this clone: At the DNA level, this CDR3 is encoded by other sequences in the same sample as well. The J gene is TRBJ1-4, the V gene TRBV6-5; possible D gene TRBD1, 6 bases. The CDR3 sequence is 14 residues long. Trimming took 6 bases from V and 6 from J, leaving 14 bases between them. CDR1 is MNHEY and CDR2 is SVGAGI in the germline V gene. The CDR3 DNA reads as TGTGCCAGCAGAGGGCAGGGGTGGGATGAAAAACTGTTTTTT. Amino acid sequence: CASRGQGWDEKLFF.

Comment on this clone: The junction shows a germline mismatch at one end, possibly a read error. The sample contains more than one DNA sequence encoding this CDR3. The CDR3 reads CATQAVGRAFF. CDR3 DNA: TGTGCCACTCAAGCTGTAGGGCGAGCTTTTTTT. The chain uses TRBV2 and TRBJ1-1, with no clear D. The CDR3 has 11 residues. Germline V gene data show CDR1 as SNHLY and CDR2 as FYNNEI.

This clone was seen once. This chain uses TRBV7-9 with TRBJ2-5; D is unclear. V was clipped by 6 bases and J by 4 bases, with 6 bases between them. CDR1 is SEHNR, CDR2 FQNEAQ, per germline (reference sequence). The CDR3 contains 11 residues. The CDR3 sequence is CASRGGETQYF. The DNA for the CDR3 is TGTGCCAGCAGGGGTGGAGAGACCCAGTACTTC. Full variable domain (outside the CDR3, taken from reference TRBV7-9 and TRBJ2-5): DTGVSQNPRHKITKRGQNVTFRCDPISEHNRLYWYRQTLGQGPEFLTYFQNEAQLEKSRLLSDRFSAERPKGSFSTLEIQRTEQGDSAMYLCASRGGETQYFGPGTRLLVL.

This clone was seen once. The rearrangement uses TRBV7-3 and TRBJ2-5, with D possibly matching TRBD1 (7 bases). Between the trimmed V and J ends, which lost 2 bases and 4 bases, there was a span of 17 bases. This CDR3 has 16 residues. CDR1 is SGHTA, CDR2 FQGTGA, per germline. In DNA, the CDR3 is TGTGCCAGCAGCTTATCAGGGGGAGGCTACGTAGAGACCCAGTACTTC. It translates to CASSLSGGGYVETQYF.